The 20 T cell receptor beta chains presented below share a single source sample, sequenced in a study of OX40 agonist ivuxolimab in advanced cancers. Assay: immunoSEQ multiplex PCR; the TCRdb copy retains only in-frame clones and omits some. Of roughly 77,000 clones listed, around 80% are singletons. The specimen was CD4+ or CD8+ T cells sorted from blood, collected in a trial of the OX40 agonist ivuxolimab. All receptors derive from an adult with an advanced solid tumor such as melanoma, head and neck, liver or kidney cancer.

This chain links TRBV30 with TRBJ2-5; 14 bases align to TRBD2. The ends lost 5 bases at V and 13 bases at J; junction bases unmatched: 9. The CDR3 contains 13 residues. Germline V lookup: CDR1 GTSNPN, CDR2 SVGIG (reference sequence). The CDR3 loop reads CAWRTSGGPFPYF. The CDR3 DNA reads TGTGCCTGGCGGACTAGCGGGGGGCCCTTCCCGTACTTC. Filled out from reference TRBV30 and TRBJ2-5, the complete variable domain reads SQTIHQWPATLVQPVGSPLSLECTVEGTSNPNLYWYRQAAGRGLQLLFYSVGIGQISSEVPQNLSASRPQDRQFILSSKKLLLSDSGFYLCAWRTSGGPFPYFGPGTRLLVL.

CDR3: CASKGRGRDTEAFF. The CDR3 coding sequence is TGTGCCAGCAAGGGCAGGGGGCGGGACACTGAAGCTTTCTTT. V is TRBV2 and J is TRBJ1-1; TRBD1 aligns across 8 bases. The CDR3 runs to 14 residues. Trimming removed 7 bases from V and 3 bases from J; junction bases left unmatched: 7. CDR1 and CDR2 (germline): SNHLY, FYNNEI.

This chain links TRBV5-1 with TRBJ2-7; 8 bases match TRBD1. This CDR3 contains 15 residues. V shed 2 bases and J 1 base; nucleotides not matched to a gene: 5. CDR1 and CDR2 (germline): SGHRS, YFSETQ. The CDR3 loop is CASSFQGAISYEQYF. CDR3 DNA: TGCGCCAGCAGCTTTCAGGGGGCTATTTCCTACGAGCAGTACTTC.

This clone is a singleton in its sample. V gene TRBV6-1 combines with J gene TRBJ2-6; possible D gene TRBD1, 6 bases. Germline-derived CDR1 and CDR2 are MNHNS and SASEGT. V gave up 4 bases and J gave up 0 bases, with 10 bases separating them. CDR3 size: 16 residues. In DNA form, the CDR3 reads TGTGCCAGCAGTGGGCAGGGGATCTCTGGGGCCAACGTCCTGACTTTC. It translates to CASSGQGISGANVLTF.

The V gene is TRBV4-2, the J gene TRBJ2-5, with D possibly matching TRBD2 (6 bases). The V and J ends lost 0 bases and 8 bases respectively, with 10 bases between them. The CDR3 is made up of 13 amino acids. Germline V gene data show CDR1 as LGHNA and CDR2 as YNFKEQ. Here the CDR3 DNA reads TGTGCCAGCAGCCAAGAGGGGACTTCTACCCAGTACTTC. This gives the protein CASSQEGTSTQYF.

The V call is TRBV5-4, the J call TRBJ1-2; D may be TRBD1 (5 bases). The ends were cut back, 4 bases at V and 6 bases at J, with 19 bases in the middle. The CDR3 sequence is 15 residues long. Germline V gene data show CDR1 as SGHNT and CDR2 as YYREEE (reference sequence). The CDR3 protein is CASSNRDFIKDGYTF. The CDR3 DNA reads as TGTGCCAGCAGCAATAGGGACTTCATAAAGGATGGCTACACCTTC.

The chain is built from TRBV2 and TRBJ1-5, with D possibly TRBD1 on 5 matching bases. The CDR3 covers 14 residues. V was shortened by 6 bases and J by 0 bases, with 9 bases between the two germline ends. Germline V gene lookup returns CDR1 SNHLY and CDR2 FYNNEI. The CDR3 sequence: CASREGSSNQPQHF. CDR3 bases: TGTGCCAGCAGGGAGGGGTCTAGCAATCAGCCCCAGCATTTT.

The chain carries TRBV5-6 and TRBJ1-5; D gene uncertain. Germline V gene sequence: CDR1 SGHDT, CDR2 YYEEEE. This CDR3 contains 12 residues. Between the trimmed V and J ends, which lost 2 bases and 7 bases, there was a span of 7 bases. The CDR3 spells CASSFLGQPQHF. The CDR3, as DNA: TGTGCCAGCAGCTTCCTCGGGCAGCCCCAGCATTTT.

The V gene is TRBV4-3, the J gene TRBJ2-7; D unclear. This CDR3 is 13 amino acids long. CDR1 LGHNA and CDR2 YSLEER come from the germline V gene. Deletions cut 1 base from V and 0 bases from J, with 4 bases between. Here the CDR3 DNA reads TGCGCCAGCAGCCAAGCTATCTCCTACGAGCAGTACTTC. Protein: CASSQAISYEQYF.

This clone was recorded only once. The chain couples TRBV7-2 to TRBJ1-2; D is perhaps TRBD1 (6 bases). The CDR3 is 13 residues long. CDR1 and CDR2 from the germline V gene are SGHTA and FQGNSA. V dropped 6 bases and J dropped 3 bases, with 11 bases sitting between them. Written as DNA, the CDR3 is TGTGCCAGCAGTCAGACAGGTCACTATGGCTACACCTTC. This encodes CASSQTGHYGYTF.

The chain joins TRBV6-5 to TRBJ1-5; possibly TRBD1 for D (5 bases). This CDR3 comprises 15 residues. Looked up from germline, CDR1 is MNHEY and CDR2 is SVGAGI. V was clipped by 8 bases and J by 1 base, with 15 bases between them. The CDR3 DNA reads TGTGCCAGCCGTCCCCATGGGGCCAGCAATCAGCCCCAGCATTTT. Translating it yields CASRPHGASNQPQHF.

This chain uses TRBV28 with TRBJ2-7; 7 bases agree with TRBD1. The CDR3 is 15 amino acids. CDR1 and CDR2 (germline): MDHEN, SYDVKM. The junction had 10 bases not matched to a gene; V was cut back by 7 bases and J by 1 base. The CDR3 nucleotides read TGTGCCAGCACCCTTTCGTGGACAGGATCCTACGAGCAGTACTTC. Translation gives CASTLSWTGSYEQYF.

V gene TRBV28 combines with J gene TRBJ2-2, with D tentatively TRBD1 or TRBD2 (6 bases each). The CDR3 consists of 17 residues. Between the trimmed V and J ends, which lost 5 bases and 0 bases, there was a span of 16 bases. Germline CDR1 and CDR2: MDHEN and SYDVKM. CDR3 residues: CASSPPRGLPNTGELFF. CDR3 nucleotide sequence: TGTGCCAGCAGTCCCCCCCGGGGGCTACCGAACACCGGGGAGCTGTTTTTT.

J is TRBJ1-6 and V is TRBV5-6; no clear D gene. Germline values: CDR1 SGHDT, CDR2 YYEEEE. This CDR3 spans 18 amino acids. The V end was cut by 1 base, the J end by 4 bases, with 18 bases between. The CDR3 loop is CASSLTGNTPAYNSPLHF. The DNA of the CDR3 is TGTGCCAGCAGCTTGACTGGGAATACTCCGGCGTATAATTCACCCCTCCACTTT.

The chain links TRBV29-1 to TRBJ2-5, with TRBD2 matching 9 bases. Germline trimming cut 2 bases from V and 5 bases from J; bases unmatched to any gene: 12. The CDR3 contains 16 residues. CDR1 is SQVTM and CDR2 is ANQGSEA in the germline V gene. The CDR3 DNA reads TGCAGCGTTGAAAGGTTCACTAGCGCGGGAGGGGAGACCCAGTACTTC. Translated: CSVERFTSAGGETQYF.

This chain links TRBV25-1 with TRBJ1-2; the match to TRBD1 covers 8 bases. Germline CDR1 MGHDK, CDR2 SYGVNS. Unmatched junction bases numbered 7, after V lost 9 bases and J lost 4 bases. The CDR3 loop spans 13 amino acids. CDR3 sequence: CASTRTGRYGYTF. CDR3 sequence (DNA): TGTGCCAGTACAAGGACAGGGCGCTATGGCTACACCTTC.

The rearrangement uses TRBV30 and TRBJ2-5; no clear D gene. This CDR3 region has 13 residues. The germline gives CDR1 GTSNPN, CDR2 SVGIG (reference sequence). Trimming removed 1 base from V and 1 base from J, with 7 bases in between. In DNA, the CDR3 is TGTGCCTGGAGTGGTGCGGCCCAAGAGACCCAGTACTTC. Translated: CAWSGAAQETQYF.

V and J are TRBV19 and TRBJ2-1; 7 bases are shared with TRBD2. The ends lost 3 bases at V and 7 bases at J; junction bases unmatched: 9. The CDR3 is made up of 15 amino acids. Germline CDR1 and CDR2: LNHDA and SQIVND (reference sequence). Written as DNA, the CDR3 is TGTGCCAGTAGTATTGGCGGGGGAGGGTGGAATGAGCAGTTCTTC. Translation gives CASSIGGGGWNEQFF.

The chain carries TRBV28 and TRBJ1-3; D remains unclear. Germline V gene data show CDR1 as MDHEN and CDR2 as SYDVKM. The CDR3 spans 14 residues. With 2 bases removed from V and 3 bases from J, the gap between germline ends came to 8 bases. CDR3 amino acids: CASSLTDGGNTIYF. CDR3 bases: TGTGCCAGCAGTTTAACAGACGGTGGAAACACCATATATTTT.

The chain combines TRBV28 with TRBJ2-1, with D possibly matching TRBD1 (6 bases). Trimming removed 5 bases from V and 7 bases from J, with 21 bases in between. The CDR3 totals 16 residues. The germline gives CDR1 MDHEN, CDR2 SYDVKM. The CDR3 sequence is CASSRPLGAGVNEQFF. CDR3 DNA sequence: TGTGCCAGCAGTCGCCCTCTAGGGGCAGGGGTAAATGAGCAGTTCTTC.